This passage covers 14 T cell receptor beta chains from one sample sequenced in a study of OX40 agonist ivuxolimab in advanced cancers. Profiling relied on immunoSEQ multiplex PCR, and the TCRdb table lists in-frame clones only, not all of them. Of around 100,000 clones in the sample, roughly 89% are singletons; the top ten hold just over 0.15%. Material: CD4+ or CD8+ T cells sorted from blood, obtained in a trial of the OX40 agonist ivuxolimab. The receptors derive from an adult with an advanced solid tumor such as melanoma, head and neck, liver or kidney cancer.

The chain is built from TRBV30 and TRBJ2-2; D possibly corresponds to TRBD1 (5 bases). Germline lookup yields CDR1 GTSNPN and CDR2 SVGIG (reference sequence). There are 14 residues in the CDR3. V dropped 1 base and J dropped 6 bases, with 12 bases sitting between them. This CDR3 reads CAWSESGYPGELFF. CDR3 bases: TGTGCCTGGAGTGAGTCAGGGTACCCCGGGGAGCTGTTTTTT. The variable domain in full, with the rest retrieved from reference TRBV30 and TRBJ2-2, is SQTIHQWPATLVQPVGSPLSLECTVEGTSNPNLYWYRQAAGRGLQLLFYSVGIGQISSEVPQNLSASRPQDRQFILSSKKLLLSDSGFYLCAWSESGYPGELFFGEGSRLTVL.

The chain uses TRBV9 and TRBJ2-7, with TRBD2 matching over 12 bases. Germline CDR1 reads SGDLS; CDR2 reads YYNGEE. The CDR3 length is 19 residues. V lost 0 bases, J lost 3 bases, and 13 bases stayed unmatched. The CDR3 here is CASSVGLAGGPNLHYEQYF. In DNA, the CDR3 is TGTGCCAGCAGCGTAGGGCTAGCGGGAGGGCCAAACCTGCACTACGAGCAGTACTTC.

This CDR3 is CASRGAVPFYGYTF. In DNA form, the CDR3 reads TGTGCCAGCAGAGGGGCCGTGCCCTTCTATGGCTACACCTTC. The V and J genes are TRBV6-5 and TRBJ1-2; D is perhaps TRBD1 (5 bases). Germline V gives CDR1 MNHEY, CDR2 SVGAGI. The CDR3 runs 14 residues. With 6 bases removed from V and 4 bases from J, the gap between germline ends came to 15 bases.

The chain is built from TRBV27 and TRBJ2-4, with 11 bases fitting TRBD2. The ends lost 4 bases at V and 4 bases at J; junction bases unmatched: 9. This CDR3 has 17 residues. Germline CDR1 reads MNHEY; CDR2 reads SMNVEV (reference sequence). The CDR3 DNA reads TGTGCCAGCAGTTCCCCGGCTAGCGGGGGGTTAAAAAACATTCAGTACTTC. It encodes CASSSPASGGLKNIQYF.

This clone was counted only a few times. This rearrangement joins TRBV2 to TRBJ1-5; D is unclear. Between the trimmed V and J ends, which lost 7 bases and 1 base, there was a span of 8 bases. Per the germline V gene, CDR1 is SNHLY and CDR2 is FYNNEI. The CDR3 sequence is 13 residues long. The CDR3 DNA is TGTGCCAGCACATACGACAGCAATCAGCCCCAGCATTTT. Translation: CASTYDSNQPQHF.

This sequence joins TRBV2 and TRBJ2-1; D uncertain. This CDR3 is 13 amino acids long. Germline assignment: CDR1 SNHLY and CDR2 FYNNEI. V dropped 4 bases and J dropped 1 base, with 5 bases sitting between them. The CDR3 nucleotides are TGTGCCAGCAGTGCAGAGTCCTACAATGAGCAGTTCTTC. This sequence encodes CASSAESYNEQFF.

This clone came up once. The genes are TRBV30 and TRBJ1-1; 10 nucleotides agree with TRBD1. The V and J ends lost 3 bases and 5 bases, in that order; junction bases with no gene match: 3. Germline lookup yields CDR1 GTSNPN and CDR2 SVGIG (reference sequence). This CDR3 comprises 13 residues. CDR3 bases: TGTGCCTGGAGACGGACAGGGGGAACTGAAGCTTTCTTT. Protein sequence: CAWRRTGGTEAFF. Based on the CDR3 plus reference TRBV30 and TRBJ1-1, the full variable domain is SQTIHQWPATLVQPVGSPLSLECTVEGTSNPNLYWYRQAAGRGLQLLFYSVGIGQISSEVPQNLSASRPQDRQFILSSKKLLLSDSGFYLCAWRRTGGTEAFFGQGTRLTVV.

The CDR3 sequence is CASSLAGQGREKLFF. The CDR3 nucleotides read TGTGCCAGCAGCTTGGCGGGACAGGGTAGAGAAAAACTGTTTTTT. This chain connects TRBV5-8 to TRBJ1-4; the match to TRBD1 covers 9 bases. Germline trimming cut 0 bases from V and 8 bases from J; bases unmatched to any gene: 5. This CDR3 comprises 15 residues. From germline, CDR1 is SGHTS and CDR2 YDEGEE.

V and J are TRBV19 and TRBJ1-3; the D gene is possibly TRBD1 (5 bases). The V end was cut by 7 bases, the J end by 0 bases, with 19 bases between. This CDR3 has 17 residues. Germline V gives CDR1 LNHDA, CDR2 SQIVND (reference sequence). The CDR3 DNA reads TGTGCCAGTACCCCGCAAACCCCCGGGGCCTCTGGAAACACCATATATTTT. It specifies CASTPQTPGASGNTIYF.

CDR3 residues: CASRGQFYYEQYF. The CDR3 DNA reads as TGTGCCAGTAGGGGACAGTTCTACTACGAGCAGTACTTC. V gene TRBV19 combines with J gene TRBJ2-7; 7 bases line up with TRBD1. Per the germline V gene, CDR1 is LNHDA and CDR2 is SQIVND (reference sequence). CDR3 length: 13 residues. The V and J ends lost 6 bases and 3 bases, in that order; junction bases with no gene match: 5.

CDR3 nucleotide sequence: TGTGCCAGTAGCCCTCCGGGGCGGGAGGCCACCGGGGAGCTGTTTTTT. Translated: CASSPPGREATGELFF. The V call is TRBV19, the J call TRBJ2-2, with 8 positions matching TRBD2. There are 16 residues in the CDR3. CDR1 is LNHDA and CDR2 is SQIVND in the germline V gene (reference sequence). The J segment lost 4 bases and the V segment lost 6 bases, leaving 10 bases of the junction unmatched.

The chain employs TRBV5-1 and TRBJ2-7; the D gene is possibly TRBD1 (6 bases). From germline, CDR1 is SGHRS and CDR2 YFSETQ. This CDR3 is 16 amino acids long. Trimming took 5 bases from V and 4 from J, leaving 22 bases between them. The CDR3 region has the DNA TGCGCCAGCAGACCAGACATTGGCAGGGGCGCTTACGAGCAGTACTTC. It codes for CASRPDIGRGAYEQYF.

The CDR3 DNA follows: TGTGCCAGCAGCGCACAGGCAAAGAACACTGAAGCTTTCTTT. This translates into CASSAQAKNTEAFF. The chain has TRBV7-3 and TRBJ1-1; a weak D match, TRBD1 (5 bases). Germline CDR1 is SGHTA and CDR2 is FQGTGA. V lost 5 bases to trimming and J lost 1 base, with 11 bases between them. The CDR3 is 14 residues long.

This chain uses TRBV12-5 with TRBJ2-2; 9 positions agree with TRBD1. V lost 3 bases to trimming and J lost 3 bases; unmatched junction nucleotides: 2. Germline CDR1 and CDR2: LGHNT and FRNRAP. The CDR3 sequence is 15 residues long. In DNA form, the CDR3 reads TGTGCTAGTGGTTTCGGACAGGGGTACACCGGGGAGCTGTTTTTT. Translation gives CASGFGQGYTGELFF.